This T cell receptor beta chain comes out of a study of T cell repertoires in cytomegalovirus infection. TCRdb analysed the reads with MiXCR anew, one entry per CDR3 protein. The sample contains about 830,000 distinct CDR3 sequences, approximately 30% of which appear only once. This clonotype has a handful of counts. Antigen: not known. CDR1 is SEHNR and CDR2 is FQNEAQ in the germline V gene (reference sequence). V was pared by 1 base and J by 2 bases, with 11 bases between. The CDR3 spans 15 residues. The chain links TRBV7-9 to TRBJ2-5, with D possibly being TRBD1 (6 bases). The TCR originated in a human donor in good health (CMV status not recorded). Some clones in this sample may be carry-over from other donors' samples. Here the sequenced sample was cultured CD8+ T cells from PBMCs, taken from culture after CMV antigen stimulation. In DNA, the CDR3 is TGTGCCAGCAGCTTAGTAGCGACAGGACAAGAGACCCAGTACTTC. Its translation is CASSLVATGQETQYF.